This passage covers 11 T cell receptor beta chains from one sample sequenced in a study of shared clonotypes between healthy human individuals. TCRdb keeps only in-frame clones here, not all; method: immunoSEQ multiplex PCR. The sample includes about 2.4 million clones, 93% of them seen just once. The specimen sequenced was naive CD4+ T cells from PBMCs. Subset meaning: CD45RA+ positively selected. Receptors were obtained from a young man in good health. Some clones in this sample may be carry-over from other donors' samples.

This chain joins TRBV7-9 and TRBJ2-1, with 9 bases that match TRBD2. The V gene end was trimmed by 6 bases and the J gene end by 2 bases; junction bases not matched to a gene: 8. Germline V gene sequence: CDR1 SEHNR, CDR2 FQNEAQ (reference sequence). The CDR3 is 16 amino acids. In nucleotides, the CDR3 is TGTGCCAGCAGTGTAATGTTAGCGGGAGCCTACAATGAGCAGTTCTTC. Encoded protein: CASSVMLAGAYNEQFF.

The chain carries TRBV7-7 and TRBJ2-5; D possibly corresponds to TRBD1 (6 bases). The CDR3 sequence is 16 residues long. The V end was cut by 3 bases, the J end by 5 bases, with 19 bases between. Per germline, CDR1 SSHAT and CDR2 FNYEAQ (reference sequence). CDR3 amino acids: CASSFLGQGSLETQYF. The CDR3 nucleotides are TGTGCCAGCAGCTTTCTTGGGCAGGGGAGTTTGGAGACCCAGTACTTC. The full variable domain, with the rest looked up from reference TRBV7-7 and TRBJ2-5, is GAGVSQSPRYKVTKRGQDVTLRCDPISSHATLYWYQQALGQGPEFLTYFNYEAQPDKSGLPSDRFSAERPEGSISTLTIQRTEQRDSAMYRCASSFLGQGSLETQYFGPGTRLLVL.

The chain links TRBV9 to TRBJ2-1; D remains unclear. Germline V lookup: CDR1 SGDLS, CDR2 YYNGEE. The CDR3 spans 15 residues. Trimming removed 3 bases at V and 0 bases at J, with 10 bases between. CDR3 amino acids: CASSARHGSYNEQFF. CDR3 DNA: TGTGCCAGCAGCGCTCGACATGGCTCCTACAATGAGCAGTTCTTC.

V is TRBV7-2 and J is TRBJ2-1, with D perhaps matching TRBD1 (6 bases). Germline-derived CDR1 and CDR2 are SGHTA and FQGNSA. Trimming left V 5 bases short and J 3 bases short, with 14 bases between. The CDR3 length is 15 residues. The CDR3 loop reads CASSTPLTGYNEQFF. The CDR3 DNA reads as TGTGCCAGCAGCACCCCCCTGACAGGCTACAATGAGCAGTTCTTC.

About this clone: The same CDR3 arises from other DNA sequences in this sample as well. J is TRBJ1-3 and V is TRBV7-2; D not certain. Germline V lookup: CDR1 SGHTA, CDR2 FQGNSA. The CDR3 sequence is 15 residues long. The germline V and J ends were trimmed by 0 bases and 4 bases, with 10 bases remaining between them. The CDR3 bases are TGTGCCAGCAGCTTAGCGTGGGGAAGCGGAAACACCATATATTTT. The encoded protein is CASSLAWGSGNTIYF.

The chain has TRBV7-3 and TRBJ2-7; 9 positions agree with TRBD1. Germline V gene lookup returns CDR1 SGHTA and CDR2 FQGTGA. V shed 5 bases and J 3 bases; nucleotides not matched to a gene: 14. The CDR3 contains 17 residues. The CDR3 sequence is CASSDPRQGVPHYEQYF. The CDR3 region has the DNA TGTGCCAGCAGCGACCCTAGACAGGGGGTACCCCACTACGAGCAGTACTTC.

A remark on this clone: Different DNA sequences within this sample yield the same CDR3. The chain employs TRBV5-6 and TRBJ2-7; TRBD1 is a possible D gene (6 bases). The CDR3 runs 13 residues. CDR1 is SGHDT and CDR2 is YYEEEE in the germline V gene. Trimming shortened V by 0 bases and J by 4 bases, and 8 bases separated the two germline ends. The CDR3 loop is CASSLDRAYEQYF. The CDR3 DNA sequence: TGTGCCAGCAGCTTGGACAGGGCGTACGAGCAGTACTTC.

This chain uses TRBV7-8 with TRBJ1-3; no definite D call. Germline CDR1 is SGHVS and CDR2 is FQNEAQ. V lost 1 base, J lost 0 bases, and 10 bases lay in between. This CDR3 spans 16 amino acids. The CDR3 region has the DNA TGTGCCAGCAGCTTAGGCCGTCTGACCTCTGGAAACACCATATATTTT. This encodes CASSLGRLTSGNTIYF.

The V call is TRBV15, the J call TRBJ2-4; possibly TRBD1 for D (6 bases). Per germline, CDR1 LNHNV and CDR2 YYDKDF (reference sequence). CDR3 length: 17 amino acids. Trimming removed 0 bases from V and 0 bases from J, with 12 bases in between. The CDR3 coding sequence is TGTGCCACCAGCAGAGATTTGGGGACATTAGCCAAAAACATTCAGTACTTC. Translation: CATSRDLGTLAKNIQYF.

The gene calls are TRBV5-4 and TRBJ2-1, with a possible D match to TRBD2 (6 bases). Germline CDR1 is SGHNT and CDR2 is YYREEE (reference sequence). This CDR3 is built from 16 residues. V lost 4 bases to trimming and J lost 8 bases, with 22 bases between them. The CDR3 DNA reads as TGTGCCAGCAGCCCCGGAGGGAAGGGCTTCGTATATGAGCAGTTCTTC. This encodes CASSPGGKGFVYEQFF. The full variable domain, its missing parts supplied by reference TRBV5-4 and TRBJ2-1, is ETGVTQSPTHLIKTRGQQVTLRCSSQSGHNTVSWYQQALGQGPQFIFQYYREEENGRGNFPPRFSGLQFPNYSSELNVNALELDDSALYLCASSPGGKGFVYEQFFGPGTRLTVL.

The V call is TRBV7-8, the J call TRBJ1-4; tentative D call: TRBD1 (5 bases). From germline, CDR1 is SGHVS and CDR2 FQNEAQ. This CDR3 comprises 14 residues. Trimming shortened V by 2 bases and J by 5 bases, and 9 bases separated the two germline ends. For the CDR3, the DNA is TGTGCCAGCAGCTTACGGGCAGGGAATGAAAAACTGTTTTTT. Encoded protein: CASSLRAGNEKLFF.